These T cell receptor beta chains were read from a single sample in a study of blood T cell repertoires in COVID-19. This table comes from immunoSEQ multiplex PCR, and its TCRdb copy is limited to in-frame clones, with some not included. The repertoire holds about 190,000 clones, around 80% seen once, with approximately 3% in the top ten. The material sequenced was peripheral blood. The source is a woman older than 75 with active or convalescent COVID-19. The CDR3 runs from the conserved cysteine through the conserved F or W. The order of the fields is V gene, clone size, D gene, CDR3 length, J gene, CDR3 DNA, CDR3 protein. D genes are given only for firm matches. Not every row has a clone size; where given, it reads once, few, many or a size class.

TRBV30,.,.,17,TRBJ1-6,TGTGCCTGGAGTCTCCGGGGAGTAAGCTCCTATAATTCACCCCTCCACTTT,CAWSLRGVSSYNSPLHF
TRBV5-1,.,.,14,TRBJ1-2,TGCGCCAGCAGCTTGGGACAAGACGTCTATGGCTACACCTTC,CASSLGQDVYGYTF
TRBV19,.,.,17,TRBJ1-5,TGTGCCAGTAGTACGACAGGACAGCCTTATAGCAATCAGCCCCAGCATTTT,CASSTTGQPYSNQPQHF
TRBV21-1,few,.,16,TRBJ1-5,TGTGCCAGCAGCACCCTGGGACATCCGGTAGGTCAGCCCCAGCATTTT,CASSTLGHPVGQPQHF
TRBV18,.,TRBD1,13,TRBJ2-1,TGTGCCAGCTCACCAGGACAGGCCAATGAGCAGTTCTTC,CASSPGQANEQFF
TRBV3-1/TRBV3-2,.,.,14,TRBJ1-5,TGTGCCAGCAGCCAAGTCCGGACGGGACAGCCCCAGCATTTT,CASSQVRTGQPQHF
TRBV27,.,TRBD1,14,TRBJ2-3,TGTGCCAGCAGTTCGACAGGGGCGGCAGATACGCAGTATTTT,CASSSTGAADTQYF
TRBV28,many,TRBD1,15,TRBJ1-6,TGTGCCAGCAGAGAAAGGACAGGGTATAATTCACCCCTCCACTTT,CASRERTGYNSPLHF
TRBV28,.,.,16,TRBJ1-4,TGTGCCAGCAGTTTATTGGGGCGGGACGGGGATGAAAAACTGTTTTTT,CASSLLGRDGDEKLFF
TRBV18,.,.,15,TRBJ1-1,TGTGCCAGCTCACGTGGCGGAGGGCTAAACACTGAAGCTTTCTTT,CASSRGGGLNTEAFF
TRBV27,.,.,14,TRBJ1-1,TGTGCCAGCAGTAGGGGCCACGTGAACACTGAAGCTTTCTTT,CASSRGHVNTEAFF
TRBV30,few,.,15,TRBJ1-6,TGTGCCTGGAAGATTAAGGGGTACTATAATTCACCCCTCCACTTT,CAWKIKGYYNSPLHF
TRBV28,.,.,14,TRBJ1-6,TGTGCCAGCAGTTTGCGGGGTGGGAGTTCACCCCTCCACTTT,CASSLRGGSSPLHF
TRBV25-1,once,TRBD1,15,TRBJ1-2,TGTGCCAGCAGTGGTCGGACAGGGCGGTTCTCTGGCTACACCTTC,CASSGRTGRFSGYTF
TRBV20-1,.,.,16,TRBJ1-2,TGCAGTGCTAGTGGTATGGGCCAGGGCAAAAACTATGGCTACACCTTC,CSASGMGQGKNYGYTF
TRBV19,.,.,14,TRBJ2-3,TGTGCCAGTAGTATAAGACAGCCCACAGATACGCAGTATTTT,CASSIRQPTDTQYF
TRBV5-1,.,.,13,TRBJ2-7,TGCGCCAGCAGCTTGGCCACGGGGGACGAGCAGTACTTC,CASSLATGDEQYF
TRBV7-2,few,TRBD1,15,TRBJ2-7,TGTGCCAGCAGCCCTCAGGGACAGCTTCCTTACGAGCAGTACTTC,CASSPQGQLPYEQYF
TRBV3-1/TRBV3-2,.,TRBD1,16,TRBJ2-7,TGTGCCAGCAGCCAATTCCGGGACAGGGGTTCCTACGAGCAGTACTTC,CASSQFRDRGSYEQYF
TRBV5-6,once,TRBD1,13,TRBJ2-7,TGTGCCAGCAGCGCCGGGACAGTCTACGAGCAGTACTTC,CASSAGTVYEQYF
TRBV18,.,.,14,TRBJ2-7,TGTGCCAGCTCACTCGCCAGGGGACGGGACGAGCAGTACTTC,CASSLARGRDEQYF
TRBV10-1,.,TRBD1,15,TRBJ2-5,TGCGCCAGCAGTGGGGGACAGGGGGCCGGGGAGACCCAGTACTTC,CASSGGQGAGETQYF
TRBV5-1,.,TRBD2,14,TRBJ2-5,TGCGCCAGCAGAGCTAGCGGGGACGAAGAGACCCAGTACTTC,CASRASGDEETQYF
TRBV12-3/TRBV12-4,.,.,12,TRBJ2-7,TGTGCCAGCAGCCGTTGGCCCCACGAGCAGTACTTC,CASSRWPHEQYF
TRBV5-8,.,.,15,TRBJ1-3,TGTGCCAGCAGCTTGGGTGCAGGCTCTGGAAACACCATATATTTT,CASSLGAGSGNTIYF
TRBV14,few,.,15,TRBJ2-7,TGTGCCAGCAGCCAAGATCAAGCCAGGGGACGACGGCAGTACTTC,CASSQDQARGRRQYF
TRBV19,.,.,12,TRBJ1-4,TGTGCCAGTTCCCAGGGTAATGAAAAACTGTTTTTT,CASSQGNEKLFF
TRBV6-5,.,TRBD1,13,TRBJ1-2,TGTGCCAGCACTCTCAGGGGGCACTATGGCTACACCTTC,CASTLRGHYGYTF
TRBV7-2,.,TRBD1,15,TRBJ1-4,TGTGCCAGCAGCGCCCGGGACAGGGGGTTTGAAAAACTGTTTTTT,CASSARDRGFEKLFF
TRBV9,.,TRBD1,14,TRBJ2-5,TGTGCCAGCAGCGCCACAGGGGTTGTGGAGACCCAGTACTTC,CASSATGVVETQYF
TRBV11-2,.,TRBD1,13,TRBJ1-1,TGTGCCAGCAGCTCGGGGACAGTCACTGAAGCTTTCTTT,CASSSGTVTEAFF
TRBV19,.,TRBD2,16,TRBJ2-7,TGTGCCAGTAGTACCCCAATAGCGGGGGCTCCCTACGAGCAGTACTTC,CASSTPIAGAPYEQYF
TRBV28,.,.,14,TRBJ1-2,TGTGCCAGCAGTTTCGCAGGGCCGAACTATGGCTACACCTTC,CASSFAGPNYGYTF
TRBV2,.,TRBD2,17,TRBJ2-4,TGTGCCAGCAGTGTCCCCCTAGCGGCTATCCATAAAAACATTCAGTACTTC,CASSVPLAAIHKNIQYF
TRBV29-1,few,TRBD1,13,TRBJ1-1,TGCAGCGTTGGAGACAGGGGCAACACTGAAGCTTTCTTT,CSVGDRGNTEAFF
TRBV4-2,.,.,13,TRBJ2-3,TGTGCCAGCAGCCTCGCGGGACTTTATACGCAGTATTTT,CASSLAGLYTQYF
TRBV5-5,.,TRBD1,16,TRBJ2-5,TGTGCCAGCAGCTCCAGGGGGATTACGAAACAGCAGACCCAGTACTTC,CASSSRGITKQQTQYF
TRBV4-2,.,TRBD2,17,TRBJ2-3,TGTGCCAGCAGCCAAGGCGGGCTAGCGGGGGGGGTAGATACGCAGTATTTT,CASSQGGLAGGVDTQYF
TRBV4-3,few,.,16,TRBJ2-7,TGCGCCAGCAGCCAAGATCGGACGGGAACCTACTACGAGCAGTACTTC,CASSQDRTGTYYEQYF
TRBV5-8,.,TRBD2,13,TRBJ2-3,TGTGCCAGTTTAGCGGGGAGGACAGATACGCAGTATTTT,CASLAGRTDTQYF
TRBV19,.,TRBD1,14,TRBJ1-1,TGTGCCAGTAGTGACAGGGTATGGCTCACTGAAGCTTTCTTT,CASSDRVWLTEAFF
TRBV7-7,.,.,15,TRBJ2-1,TGTGCTAGCAGCCTTCTAGTTGGGTTTACGGGTGAGCAGTTCTTC,CASSLLVGFTGEQFF
TRBV19,once,.,14,TRBJ1-3,TGTGCCAGTAGTCAGGGCCAATGGGGAAACACCATATATTTT,CASSQGQWGNTIYF
TRBV10-3,.,.,15,TRBJ2-1,TGTGCCATCAACTCCGACAGCAATTATAACAATGAGCAGTTCTTC,CAINSDSNYNNEQFF
TRBV4-3,once,TRBD1,16,TRBJ1-2,TGCGCCAGCAGCCAAGACCTCAGGGGGGCGAGCTATGGCTACACCTTC,CASSQDLRGASYGYTF
TRBV4-1,.,TRBD1,14,TRBJ1-6,TGCGCCAGCAGCCAAGAAAGGACAGGGGCACCCCTCCACTTT,CASSQERTGAPLHF
TRBV3-1/TRBV3-2,.,.,16,TRBJ1-6,TGTGCCAGCAGCCAAGCCCCCGGCTCCTATAATTCACCCCTCCACTTT,CASSQAPGSYNSPLHF
TRBV28,.,.,15,TRBJ1-4,TGTGCCAGCAGTTTTAGCAGGGCTACTAATGAAAAACTGTTTTTT,CASSFSRATNEKLFF
TRBV29-1,few,.,8,TRBJ1-2,TGCAGGGCAGATGGCTACACCTTC,CRADGYTF
TRBV28,.,TRBD1,16,TRBJ2-7,TGTGCCAGCACACCTACCCCCGGACAGGGAACCTACGAGCAGTACTTC,CASTPTPGQGTYEQYF
TRBV6-5,.,.,13,TRBJ1-3,TGTGCCAGCGGGGCGTACTCTGGAAACACCATATATTTT,CASGAYSGNTIYF
TRBV2,.,.,13,TRBJ2-3,TGTGCCAGCAGTCCCCCGGGGGGCAATACGCAGTATTTT,CASSPPGGNTQYF
TRBV5-1,few,.,14,TRBJ2-1,TGCGCCAGCAGTGCACAGGGCATCTACAATGAGCAGTTCTTC,CASSAQGIYNEQFF